This TCR beta chain was recovered during a study of identical twins. Points on this clonotype: Antigen unknown.

MiXCR, run by TCRdb on the 5' RACE reads, gives a single entry per CDR3 protein. The data hold under 250,000 distinct CDR3 sequences, with 10% to 15% observed a single time. The study, taken as a whole, reports: The more abundant beta clonotypes in cord blood had fewer insertions, and memory repertoires did not show this.

The germline CDR1 and CDR2 sequences are DFQATT and SNEGSKA (reference sequence). Trimming took 0 bases from V and 4 from J, leaving 19 bases between them. CDR3 size: 17 residues. This sample also belongs to another study, concerning yellow fever vaccine responses in identical twins.

Material for sequencing was memory (CD45RO+) T cells sorted from blood. The receptor was derived from a woman between 18 and 29 years old in good health. This chain joins TRBV20-1 and TRBJ2-1; D gene unclear. The CDR3 coding sequence is TGCAGTGCTAGAGATCTTGGCTCGTCCCCGACTTACAATGAGCAGTTCTTC. It is translated as CSARDLGSSPTYNEQFF.